The rows below give T cell receptor beta chains drawn from one sample of a study of T cell changes during pregnancy in multiple sclerosis. Some clones are missing from TCRdb's copy, which holds only in-frame ones; the method was immunoSEQ multiplex PCR. The repertoire holds approximately 41,000 clones, with nearly 90% as singletons. Sequences were derived from CD4+ T cells from peripheral blood mononuclear cells, sampled in the second trimester of pregnancy. These receptor sequences come from a female donor with multiple sclerosis, enrolled in a pregnancy study. The CDR3 runs from the conserved cysteine through the conserved F or W. The D gene is left open where the match is weak. Size is stated for part of the rows, as once, few or many counts, or as a class when the clone is expanded.

TRBJ2-2	-	TRBV6-5	TRBD2	CASSSTSGRAAGELFF	TGTGCCAGCAGTTCGACTAGCGGGAGGGCCGCCGGGGAGCTGTTTTTT
TRBJ2-1	-	TRBV19	TRBD2	CASSSGTTYNEQFF	TGTGCCAGTAGTTCAGGGACTACCTACAATGAGCAGTTCTTC
TRBJ2-1	-	TRBV4-3	TRBD1	CASSQTNPGTGYNEQFF	TGCGCCAGCAGCCAGACCAACCCCGGGACAGGCTACAATGAGCAGTTCTTC
TRBJ2-5	-	TRBV5-1	TRBD2	CASSPGLAGASETQYF	TGCGCCAGCAGCCCGGGACTAGCGGGAGCTTCTGAGACCCAGTACTTC
TRBJ2-3	-	TRBV7-6	-	CASSLNTRRSTDTQYF	TGTGCCAGCAGCTTAAATACAAGGCGGAGCACAGATACGCAGTATTTT
TRBJ2-2	-	TRBV29-1	TRBD2	CSGRAGATGELFF	TGCAGCGGTAGGGCGGGAGCCACCGGGGAGCTGTTTTTT
TRBJ1-3	-	TRBV28	TRBD1	CASRQGTVSGNTIYF	TGTGCCAGCAGACAGGGGACGGTCTCTGGAAACACCATATATTTT
TRBJ1-2	-	TRBV7-2	TRBD1	CASSRTQGANYGYTF	TGTGCCAGCAGCCGTACTCAGGGGGCTAACTATGGCTACACCTTC
TRBJ1-5	-	TRBV19	TRBD1	CASGRQGGNQPQHF	TGTGCCAGTGGGCGACAGGGGGGAAATCAGCCCCAGCATTTT
TRBJ2-2	-	TRBV18	TRBD1	CASSLTLLQGSANTGELFF	TGTGCCAGCTCACTCACGCTCTTACAGGGGTCGGCGAACACCGGGGAGCTGTTTTTT
TRBJ2-1	-	TRBV4-3	TRBD2	CASSQDGREGSGEQFF	TGCGCCAGCAGCCAAGATGGGCGGGAGGGGTCAGGAGAGCAGTTCTTC
TRBJ1-2	-	TRBV6-6	TRBD1	CASSWTGDYGYTF	TGTGCCAGCAGTTGGACAGGGGACTATGGCTACACCTTC
TRBJ2-1	-	TRBV4-2	TRBD2	CASSQLPQGLAGGVGANEQFF	TGTGCCAGCAGCCAGCTCCCCCAGGGACTAGCGGGAGGGGTGGGTGCGAATGAGCAGTTCTTC
TRBJ1-2	once	TRBV19	-	CASSPVQGRYGYTF	TGTGCCAGTAGTCCCGTACAGGGACGGTATGGCTACACCTTC
TRBJ2-7	-	TRBV7-2	-	CASSLDLGFYEQYF	TGTGCCAGCAGCTTGGACTTGGGGTTCTACGAGCAGTACTTC
TRBJ1-1	-	TRBV5-1	-	CASSSRGRATEAFF	TGCGCCAGCAGCTCCAGGGGACGCGCCACTGAAGCTTTCTTT
TRBJ2-1	-	TRBV6-5	TRBD1	CASSYPGQPEQFF	TGTGCCAGCAGTTACCCGGGACAGCCTGAGCAGTTCTTC
TRBJ2-1	-	TRBV5-4	TRBD2	CASSLGLAGVDEQFF	TGTGCCAGCAGCTTGGGGCTAGCGGGAGTGGATGAGCAGTTCTTC